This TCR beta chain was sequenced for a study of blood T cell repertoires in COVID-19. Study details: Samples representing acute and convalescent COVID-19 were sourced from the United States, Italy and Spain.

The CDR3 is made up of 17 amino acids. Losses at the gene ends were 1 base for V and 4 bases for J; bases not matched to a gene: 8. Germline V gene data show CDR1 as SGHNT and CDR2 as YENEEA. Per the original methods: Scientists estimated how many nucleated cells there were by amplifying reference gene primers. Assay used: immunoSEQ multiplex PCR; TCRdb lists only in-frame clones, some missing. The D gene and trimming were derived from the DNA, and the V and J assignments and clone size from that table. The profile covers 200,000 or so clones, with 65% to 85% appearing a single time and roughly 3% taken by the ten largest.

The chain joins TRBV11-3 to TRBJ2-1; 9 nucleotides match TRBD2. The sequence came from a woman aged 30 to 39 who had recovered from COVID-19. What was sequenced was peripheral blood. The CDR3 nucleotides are TGTGCCAGCAGCTTAGGAGTGGCGGGAGGGATATACAATGAGCAGTTCTTC. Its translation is CASSLGVAGGIYNEQFF. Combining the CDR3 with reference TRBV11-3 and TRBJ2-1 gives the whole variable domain EAGVVQSPRYKIIEKKQPVAFWCNPISGHNTLYWYLQNLGQGPELLIRYENEEAVDDSQLPKDRFSAERLKGVDSTLKIQPAELGDSAVYLCASSLGVAGGIYNEQFFGPGTRLTVL.